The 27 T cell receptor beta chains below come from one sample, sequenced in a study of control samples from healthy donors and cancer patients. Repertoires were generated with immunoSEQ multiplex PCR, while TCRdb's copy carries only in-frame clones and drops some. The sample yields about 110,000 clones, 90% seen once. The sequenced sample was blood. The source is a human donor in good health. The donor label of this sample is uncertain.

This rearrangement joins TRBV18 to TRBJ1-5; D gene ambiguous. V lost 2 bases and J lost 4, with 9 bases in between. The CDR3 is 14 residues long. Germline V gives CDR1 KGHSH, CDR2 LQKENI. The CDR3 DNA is TGTGCCAGCTCACCAGATGGAGATAATCAGCCCCAGCATTTT. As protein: CASSPDGDNQPQHF.

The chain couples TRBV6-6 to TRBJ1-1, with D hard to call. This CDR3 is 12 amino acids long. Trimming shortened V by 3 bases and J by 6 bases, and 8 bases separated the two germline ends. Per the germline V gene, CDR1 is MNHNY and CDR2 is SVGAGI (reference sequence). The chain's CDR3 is CASSYKRAEAFF. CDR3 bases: TGTGCCAGCAGTTATAAAAGGGCTGAAGCTTTCTTT.

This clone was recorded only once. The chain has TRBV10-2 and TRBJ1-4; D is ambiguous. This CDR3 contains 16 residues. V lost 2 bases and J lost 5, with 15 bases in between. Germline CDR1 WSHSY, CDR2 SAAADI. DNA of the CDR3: TGCGCCAGCAGTGAGGCCCCCAGTGGAATCAATGAAAAACTGTTTTTT. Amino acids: CASSEAPSGINEKLFF.

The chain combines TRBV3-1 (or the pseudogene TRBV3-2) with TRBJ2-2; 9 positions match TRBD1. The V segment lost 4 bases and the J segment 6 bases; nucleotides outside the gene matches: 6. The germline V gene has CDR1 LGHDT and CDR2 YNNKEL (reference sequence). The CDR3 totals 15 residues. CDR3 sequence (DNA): TGTGCCAGCAGCCTAACAGGGGGCGCCCCCGGGGAGCTGTTTTTT. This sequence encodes CASSLTGGAPGELFF.

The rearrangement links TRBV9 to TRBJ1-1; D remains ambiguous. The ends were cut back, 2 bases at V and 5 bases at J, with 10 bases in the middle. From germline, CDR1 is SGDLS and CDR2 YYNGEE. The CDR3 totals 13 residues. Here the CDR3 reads CASSVSLGTEAFF. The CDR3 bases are TGTGCCAGCAGCGTGAGTTTAGGGACTGAAGCTTTCTTT.

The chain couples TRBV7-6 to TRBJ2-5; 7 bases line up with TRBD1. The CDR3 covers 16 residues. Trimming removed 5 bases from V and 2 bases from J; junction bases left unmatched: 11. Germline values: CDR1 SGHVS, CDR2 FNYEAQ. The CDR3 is CASSPPRQGSQETQYF. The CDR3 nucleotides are TGTGCCAGCAGCCCACCCCGACAGGGTTCTCAAGAGACCCAGTACTTC.

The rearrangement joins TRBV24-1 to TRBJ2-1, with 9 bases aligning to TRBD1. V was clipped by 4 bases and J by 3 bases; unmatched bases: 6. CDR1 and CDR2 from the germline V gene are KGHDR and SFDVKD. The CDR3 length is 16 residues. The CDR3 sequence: CATSDRGQGIYNEQFF. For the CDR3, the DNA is TGTGCCACCAGTGACCGCGGACAGGGGATCTACAATGAGCAGTTCTTC.

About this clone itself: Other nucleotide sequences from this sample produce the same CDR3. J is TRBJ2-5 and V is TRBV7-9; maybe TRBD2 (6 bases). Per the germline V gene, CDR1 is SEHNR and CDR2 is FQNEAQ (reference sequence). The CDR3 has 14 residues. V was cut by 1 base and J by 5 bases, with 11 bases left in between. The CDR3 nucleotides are TGTGCCAGCAGCTTAGGGCGGGGCGGGGAGACCCAGTACTTC. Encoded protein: CASSLGRGGETQYF.

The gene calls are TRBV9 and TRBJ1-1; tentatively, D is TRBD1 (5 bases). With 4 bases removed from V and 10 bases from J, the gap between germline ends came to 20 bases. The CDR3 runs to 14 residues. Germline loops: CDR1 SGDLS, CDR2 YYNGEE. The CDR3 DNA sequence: TGTGCCAGCAGCCCCAACCCAAGCTCGGGGGGAGCTTTCTTT. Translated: CASSPNPSSGGAFF.

The CDR3 sequence: CASSQEGGEAFF. CDR3 sequence (DNA): TGTGCCAGCAGCCAAGAGGGGGGTGAAGCTTTCTTT. The J gene is TRBJ1-1, the V gene TRBV3-1 (or the pseudogene TRBV3-2), with D maybe TRBD1 (5 bases). The CDR3 has 12 amino acids. The V gene lost 0 bases and the J gene lost 7 bases, with 6 bases spanning the gap. Per germline, CDR1 LGHDT and CDR2 YNNKEL (reference sequence).

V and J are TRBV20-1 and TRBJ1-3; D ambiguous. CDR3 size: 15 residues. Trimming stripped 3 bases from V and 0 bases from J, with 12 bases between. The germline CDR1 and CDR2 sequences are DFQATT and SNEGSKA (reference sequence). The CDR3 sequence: CSASPGKSSGNTIYF. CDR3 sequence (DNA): TGCAGTGCTAGTCCCGGGAAGAGCTCTGGAAACACCATATATTTT.

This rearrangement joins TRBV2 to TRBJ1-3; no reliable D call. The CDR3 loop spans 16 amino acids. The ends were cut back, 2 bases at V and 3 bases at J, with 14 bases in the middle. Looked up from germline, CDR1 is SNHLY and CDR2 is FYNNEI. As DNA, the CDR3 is TGTGCCAGCAGTGAACTGGCCAGTTACAGTGGAAACACCATATATTTT. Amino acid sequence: CASSELASYSGNTIYF. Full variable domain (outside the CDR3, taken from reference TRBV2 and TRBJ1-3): EPEVTQTPSHQVTQMGQEVILRCVPISNHLYFYWYRQILGQKVEFLVSFYNNEISEKSEIFDDQFSVERPDGSNFTLKIRSTKLEDSAMYFCASSELASYSGNTIYFGEGSWLTVV.

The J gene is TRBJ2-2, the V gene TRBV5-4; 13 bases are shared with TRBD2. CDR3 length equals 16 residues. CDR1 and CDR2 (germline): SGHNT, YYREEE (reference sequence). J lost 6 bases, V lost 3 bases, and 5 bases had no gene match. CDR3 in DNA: TGTGCCAGCAGCTGGGGACTAGCGGGGCGTGCCGGGGAGCTGTTTTTT. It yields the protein CASSWGLAGRAGELFF.

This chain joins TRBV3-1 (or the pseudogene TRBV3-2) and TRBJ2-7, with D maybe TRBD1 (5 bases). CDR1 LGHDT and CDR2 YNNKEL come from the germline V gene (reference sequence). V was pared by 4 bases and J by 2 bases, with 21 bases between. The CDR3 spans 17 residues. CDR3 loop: CASSLKEKGSPTYEQYV. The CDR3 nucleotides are TGTGCCAGCAGCCTAAAAGAGAAGGGGTCCCCTACCTACGAGCAGTACGTC.

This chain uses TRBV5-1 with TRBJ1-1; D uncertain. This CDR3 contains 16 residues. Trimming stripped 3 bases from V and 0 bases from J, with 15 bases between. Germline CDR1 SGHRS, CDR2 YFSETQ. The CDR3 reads CASSYNIGPVNTEAFF. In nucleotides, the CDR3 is TGCGCCAGCAGCTATAACATAGGGCCCGTGAACACTGAAGCTTTCTTT.

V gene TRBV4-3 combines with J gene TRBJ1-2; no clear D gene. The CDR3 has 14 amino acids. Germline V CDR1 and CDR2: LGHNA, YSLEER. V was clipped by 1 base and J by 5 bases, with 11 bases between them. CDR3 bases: TGCGCCAGCAGCCAAGCGGGGTTGGATTATGGCTACACCTTC. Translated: CASSQAGLDYGYTF.

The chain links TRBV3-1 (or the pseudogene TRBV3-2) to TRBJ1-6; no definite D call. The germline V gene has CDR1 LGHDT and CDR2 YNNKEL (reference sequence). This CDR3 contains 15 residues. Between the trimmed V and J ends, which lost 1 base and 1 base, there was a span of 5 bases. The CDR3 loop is CASSQAGSYNSPLHF. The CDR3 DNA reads TGTGCCAGCAGCCAAGCCGGTTCCTATAATTCACCCCTCCACTTT.

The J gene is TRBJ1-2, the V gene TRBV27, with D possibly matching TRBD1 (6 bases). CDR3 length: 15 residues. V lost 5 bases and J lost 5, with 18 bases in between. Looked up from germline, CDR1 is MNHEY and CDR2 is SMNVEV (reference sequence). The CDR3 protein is CASSPLGAGWYGYTF. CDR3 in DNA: TGTGCCAGCAGTCCTCTGGGGGCGGGGTGGTATGGCTACACCTTC.

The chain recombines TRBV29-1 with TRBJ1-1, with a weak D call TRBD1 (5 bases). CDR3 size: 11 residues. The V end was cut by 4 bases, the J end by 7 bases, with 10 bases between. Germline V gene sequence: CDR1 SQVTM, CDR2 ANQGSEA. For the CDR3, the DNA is TGCAGCGTTGGCAGGGAAGTTGAAGCTTTCTTT. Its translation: CSVGREVEAFF. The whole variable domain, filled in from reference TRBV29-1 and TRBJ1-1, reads SAVISQKPSRDICQRGTSLTIQCQVDSQVTMMFWYRQQPGQSLTLIATANQGSEATYESGFVIDKFPISRPNLTFSTLTVSNMSPEDSSIYLCSVGREVEAFFGQGTRLTVV.

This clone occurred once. CDR3 nucleotide sequence: TGTGCCAGCAGTTCGGACAGGGGTGTAAGCACTGAAGCTTTCTTT. It codes for CASSSDRGVSTEAFF. J is TRBJ1-1 and V is TRBV6-5; TRBD1 agrees at 9 bases. The CDR3 has 15 residues. V lost 4 bases to trimming and J lost 4 bases; unmatched junction nucleotides: 7. Germline V gives CDR1 MNHEY, CDR2 SVGAGI.

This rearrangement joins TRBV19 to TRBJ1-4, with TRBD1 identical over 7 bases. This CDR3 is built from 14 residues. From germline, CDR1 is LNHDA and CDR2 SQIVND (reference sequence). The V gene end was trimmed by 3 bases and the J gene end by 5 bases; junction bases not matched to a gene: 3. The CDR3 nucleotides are TGTGCCAGTAGTATGGTACAGGGGAATGAAAAACTGTTTTTT. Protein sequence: CASSMVQGNEKLFF. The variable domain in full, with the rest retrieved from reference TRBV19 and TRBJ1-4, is DGGITQSPKYLFRKEGQNVTLSCEQNLNHDAMYWYRQDPGQGLRLIYYSQIVNDFQKGDIAEGYSVSREKKESFPLTVTSAQKNPTAFYLCASSMVQGNEKLFFGSGTQLSVL.

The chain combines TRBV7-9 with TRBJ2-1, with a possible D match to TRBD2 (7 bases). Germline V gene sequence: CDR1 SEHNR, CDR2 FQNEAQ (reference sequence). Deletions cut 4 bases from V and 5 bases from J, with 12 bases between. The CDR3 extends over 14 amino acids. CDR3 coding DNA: TGTGCCAGCAGCTGGCCCGGGGGGCACAATGAGCAGTTCTTC. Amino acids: CASSWPGGHNEQFF.

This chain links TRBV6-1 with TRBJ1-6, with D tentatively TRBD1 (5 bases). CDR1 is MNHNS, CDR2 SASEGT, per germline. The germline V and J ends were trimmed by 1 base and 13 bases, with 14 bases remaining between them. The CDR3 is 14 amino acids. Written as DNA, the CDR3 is TGTGCCAGCAGTGAAGGGGGGGGAGTTTGGCCCCTCCACTTT. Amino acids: CASSEGGGVWPLHF.

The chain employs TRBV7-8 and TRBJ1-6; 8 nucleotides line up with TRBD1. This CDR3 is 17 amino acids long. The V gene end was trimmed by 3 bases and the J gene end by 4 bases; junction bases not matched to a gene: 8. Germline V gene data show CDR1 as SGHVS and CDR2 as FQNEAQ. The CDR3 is CASSFGSGGQYNSPLHF. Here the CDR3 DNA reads TGTGCCAGCAGCTTTGGGTCAGGGGGCCAGTATAATTCACCCCTCCACTTT.

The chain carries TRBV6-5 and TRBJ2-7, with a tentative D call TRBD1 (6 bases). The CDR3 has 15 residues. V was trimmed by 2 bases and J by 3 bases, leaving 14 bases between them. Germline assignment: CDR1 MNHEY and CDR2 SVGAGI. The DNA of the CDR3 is TGTGCCAGCAGTTACGACAGGCTAATAAACTACGAGCAGTACTTC. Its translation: CASSYDRLINYEQYF.

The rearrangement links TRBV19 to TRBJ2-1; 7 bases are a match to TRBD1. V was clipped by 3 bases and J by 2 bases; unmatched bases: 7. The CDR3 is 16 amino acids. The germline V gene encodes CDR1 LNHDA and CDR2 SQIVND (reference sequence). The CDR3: CASSILTGAAYNEQFF. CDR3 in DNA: TGTGCCAGTAGTATCCTAACAGGGGCGGCCTACAATGAGCAGTTCTTC.

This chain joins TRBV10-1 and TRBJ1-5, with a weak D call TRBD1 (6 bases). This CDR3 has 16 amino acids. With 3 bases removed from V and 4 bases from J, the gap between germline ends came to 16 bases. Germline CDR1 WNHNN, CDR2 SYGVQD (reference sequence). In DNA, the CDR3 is TGCGCCAGCAGTGACCGGGGGGGCCGTGGGAATCAGCCCCAGCATTTT. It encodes CASSDRGGRGNQPQHF.